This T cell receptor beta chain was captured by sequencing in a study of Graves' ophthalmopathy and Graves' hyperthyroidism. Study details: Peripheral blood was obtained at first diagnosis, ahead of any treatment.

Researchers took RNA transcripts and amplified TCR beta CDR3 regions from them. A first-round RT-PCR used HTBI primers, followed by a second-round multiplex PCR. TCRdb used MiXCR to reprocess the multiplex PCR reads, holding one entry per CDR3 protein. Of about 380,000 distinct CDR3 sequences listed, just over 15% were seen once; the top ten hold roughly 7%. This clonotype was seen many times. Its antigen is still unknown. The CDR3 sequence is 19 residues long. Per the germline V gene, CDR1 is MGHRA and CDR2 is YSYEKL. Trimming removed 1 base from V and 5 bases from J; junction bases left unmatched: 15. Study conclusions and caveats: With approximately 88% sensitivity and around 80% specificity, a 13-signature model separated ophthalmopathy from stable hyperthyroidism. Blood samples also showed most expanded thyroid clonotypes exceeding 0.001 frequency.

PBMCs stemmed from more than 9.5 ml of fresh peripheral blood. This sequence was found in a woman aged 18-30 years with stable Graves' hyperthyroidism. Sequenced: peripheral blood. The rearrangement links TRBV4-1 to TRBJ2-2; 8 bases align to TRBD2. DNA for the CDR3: TGCGCCAGCAGCCAAGCCCTTCCGTCCGGGGGGGCGCGGACCGGGGAGCTGTTTTTT. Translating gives CASSQALPSGGARTGELFF.